The 9 T cell receptor beta chains below come from one sample, sequenced in a study of blood T cell repertoires in COVID-19 (TCRdb year 2020). Libraries were constructed by the immunoSEQ multiplex PCR assay. The immuneACCESS repertoire file appears here via TCRdb, limited to in-frame rearrangements. These files lack a portion of the clones; in checked studies, under half of the deficit traces to unresolved V genes, and the cause of the others is not known. The sample table contains 4,000 to 5,000 clones; only one count was recorded for 73% of them. The ten largest clones add up to about two fifths of the sample. Sequencing was done on a sample of peripheral blood. These TCRs come from a human donor in a cohort sampled during active COVID-19.

Judged by abundance, this clone is medium-sized (0.01 to 0.1%). The J gene is TRBJ2-7, the V gene TRBV11-3; TRBD2 agrees at 7 bases. Trimming took 2 bases from V and 2 from J; bases not matched to a gene: 3. CDR3 length: 14 residues. Germline values: CDR1 SGHNT, CDR2 YENEEA. CDR3 nucleotides: TGTGCCAGCAGCTTATCTAGCGGTACCTACGAGCAGTACTTC. This sequence encodes CASSLSSGTYEQYF.

V gene TRBV7-2 combines with J gene TRBJ2-4; a possible D gene is TRBD2 (5 bases). This CDR3 contains 13 residues. Trimming pared 3 bases from V and 9 bases from J, leaving 12 bases between. Germline assignment: CDR1 SGHTA and CDR2 FQGNSA. This chain's CDR3 is CASSFGSEVIQYF. The CDR3 DNA follows: TGTGCCAGCAGCTTCGGATCGGAGGTCATTCAGTACTTC.

V usage is TRBV4-3 and J usage is TRBJ1-2; tentative D call: TRBD1 (6 bases). The germline V gene encodes CDR1 LGHNA and CDR2 YSLEER. CDR3 length: 16 residues. The ends were cut back, 1 base at V and 1 base at J, with 13 bases in the middle. CDR3 in DNA: TGCGCCAGCAGCCAAGGAACAGGGCTAGTTAACTATGGCTACACCTTC. Encoded protein: CASSQGTGLVNYGYTF.

The gene calls are TRBV28 and TRBJ2-7; weak D call: TRBD2 (7 bases). The CDR3 extends over 13 amino acids. Per germline, CDR1 MDHEN and CDR2 SYDVKM. V was cut by 6 bases and J by 2 bases, with 11 bases left in between. The CDR3 here is CASSKGGTYEQYF. Written as DNA, the CDR3 is TGTGCCAGCAGCAAGGGGGGGACCTACGAGCAGTACTTC.

The chain uses TRBV4-1 and TRBJ2-7, with D unclear. Germline assignment: CDR1 MGHRA and CDR2 YSYEKL. V gave up 1 base and J gave up 3 bases, with 13 bases separating them. The CDR3 length is 15 residues. CDR3 protein: CASSQGINPSYEQYF. The CDR3 bases are TGCGCCAGCAGCCAAGGCATTAACCCGAGCTACGAGCAGTACTTC.

This chain uses TRBV5-6 with TRBJ1-2; D gene ambiguous. CDR1 is SGHDT and CDR2 is YYEEEE in the germline V gene. The CDR3 totals 14 residues. V lost 4 bases to trimming and J lost 8 bases, with 18 bases between them. The CDR3 loop reads CASSPTPVTGGYTF. The CDR3 bases are TGTGCCAGCAGCCCCACCCCGGTCACGGGGGGCTACACCTTC.

The genes are TRBV2 and TRBJ1-2; possibly TRBD1 for D (5 bases). CDR1 and CDR2 from the germline V gene are SNHLY and FYNNEI. This CDR3 contains 18 residues. Deletions cut 2 bases from V and 4 bases from J, with 23 bases between. The DNA for the CDR3 is TGTGCCAGCAGTGAAAAGGCCGGGTGGGGCTTCGGTTCCTATGGCTACACCTTC. As protein: CASSEKAGWGFGSYGYTF.

V and J are TRBV28 and TRBJ2-7; 9 bases match TRBD2. Losses at the gene ends were 4 bases for V and 4 bases for J; bases not matched to a gene: 8. The CDR3 totals 15 residues. Germline V gives CDR1 MDHEN, CDR2 SYDVKM. In nucleotides, the CDR3 is TGTGCCAGCAGTTCCCCTAGCGGGGACCCGTACGAGCAGTACTTC. Translation gives CASSSPSGDPYEQYF.

The V and J genes are TRBV5-1 and TRBJ1-3; 8 bases align to TRBD1. V shed 4 bases, J shed 0 bases, and the junction held 3 bases outside the gene matches. CDR3 length: 15 residues. Germline V gene lookup returns CDR1 SGHRS and CDR2 YFSETQ. CDR3 protein: CASSQGTGSGNTIYF. The CDR3 DNA sequence: TGCGCCAGCAGCCAAGGGACAGGCTCTGGAAACACCATATATTTT.